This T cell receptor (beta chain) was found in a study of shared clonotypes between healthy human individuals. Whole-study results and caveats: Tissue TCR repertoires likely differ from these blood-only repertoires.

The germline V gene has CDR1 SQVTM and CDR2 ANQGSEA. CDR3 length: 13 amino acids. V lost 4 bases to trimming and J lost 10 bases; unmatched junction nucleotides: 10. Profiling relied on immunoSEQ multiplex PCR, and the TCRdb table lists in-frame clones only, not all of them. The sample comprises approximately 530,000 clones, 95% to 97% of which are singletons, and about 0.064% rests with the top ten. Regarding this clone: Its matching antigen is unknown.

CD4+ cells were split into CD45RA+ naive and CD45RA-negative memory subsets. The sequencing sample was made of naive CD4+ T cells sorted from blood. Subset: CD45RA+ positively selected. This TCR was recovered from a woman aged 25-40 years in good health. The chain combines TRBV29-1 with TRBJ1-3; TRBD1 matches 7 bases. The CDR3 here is CSVALGGARTIYF. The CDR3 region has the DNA TGCAGCGTTGCCTTAGGGGGCGCTCGGACCATATATTTT.